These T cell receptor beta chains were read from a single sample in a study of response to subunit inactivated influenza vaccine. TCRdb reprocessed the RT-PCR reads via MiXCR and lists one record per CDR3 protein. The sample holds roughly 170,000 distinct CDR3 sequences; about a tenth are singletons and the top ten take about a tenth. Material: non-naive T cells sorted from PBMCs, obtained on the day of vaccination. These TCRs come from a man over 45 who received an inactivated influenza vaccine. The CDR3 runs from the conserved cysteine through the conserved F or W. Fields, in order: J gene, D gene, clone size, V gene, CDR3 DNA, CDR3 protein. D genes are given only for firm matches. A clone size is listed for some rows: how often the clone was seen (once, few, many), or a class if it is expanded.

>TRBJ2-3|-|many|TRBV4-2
TGTGCCAGCAGCCAAGAGGGAGGGGGCAGCGGCACTACGCAGTATTTT
CASSQEGGGSGTTQYF
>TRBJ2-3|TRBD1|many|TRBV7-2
TGTGCCAGCAGCTTGGGACAGGGATACACAGATACGCAGTATTTT
CASSLGQGYTDTQYF
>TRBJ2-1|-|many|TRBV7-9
TGTGCCAGCAGCTTAGCGCACGGATACAATGAGCAGTTCTTC
CASSLAHGYNEQFF
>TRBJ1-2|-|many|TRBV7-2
TGTGCCAGCAGCTTTGACAGGCGGGGCTACACCTTC
CASSFDRRGYTF
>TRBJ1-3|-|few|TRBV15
TGTGCCACCAGCAGAGTGGGGGGGCTCTCTGGAAACACCATATATTTT
CATSRVGGLSGNTIYF
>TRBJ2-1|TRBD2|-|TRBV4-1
TGCGCCAGCAGCCACACCACGGGACTAGCTCGCAATGAGCAGTTCTTC
CASSHTTGLARNEQFF
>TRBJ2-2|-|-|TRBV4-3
TGCGCCAGCAGCCAAATCGGTGGGGGGGCCGGCGGGGAGCTGTTTTTT
CASSQIGGGAGGELFF
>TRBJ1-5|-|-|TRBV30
TGTGCCTGGAGTGTAACCGGTCCTAGCAATCAGCCCCAGCATTTT
CAWSVTGPSNQPQHF
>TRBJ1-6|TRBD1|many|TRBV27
TGTGCCAGCAGTTTAGTCGGGACAGGGGGTTCACCCCTCCACTTT
CASSLVGTGGSPLHF
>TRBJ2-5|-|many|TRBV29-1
TGCAGCGTTGACTTACTGCTACCCCAAGAGACCCAGTACTTC
CSVDLLLPQETQYF
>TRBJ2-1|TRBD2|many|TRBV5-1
TGCGCCAGCAGCTTCACTAGCGGGGGGCCCAACAATGAGCAGTTCTTC
CASSFTSGGPNNEQFF
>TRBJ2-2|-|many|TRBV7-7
TGTGCTAGCAGCTTAGGAGTTGGGGGGGAGCTGTTTTTT
CASSLGVGGELFF
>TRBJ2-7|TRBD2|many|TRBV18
TGTGCCAGCTCGGAGCTAGCGGGAGAAGGGTACGAGCAGTACTTC
CASSELAGEGYEQYF
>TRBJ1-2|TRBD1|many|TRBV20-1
TGCAGTGCTAGAGCTGGGGACAGAGAGAGCTACACCTTC
CSARAGDRESYTF
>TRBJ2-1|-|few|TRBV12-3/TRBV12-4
TGTGCCAGCAGTCGGGGGCAGGGAAGGGCCTACAATGAGCAGTTCTTC
CASSRGQGRAYNEQFF
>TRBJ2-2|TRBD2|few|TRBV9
TGTGCCAGCAGCGTGTATTTAGCGGGAGGGAACACCGGGGAGCTGTTTTTT
CASSVYLAGGNTGELFF
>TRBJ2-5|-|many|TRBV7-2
TGTGCCAGCAGCTTATGGCTCCAAGAGACCCAGTACTTC
CASSLWLQETQYF
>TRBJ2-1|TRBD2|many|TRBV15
TGTGCCACCAGCAGGACTAGCGGGAGGGTGGCCAATGAGCAGTTCTTC
CATSRTSGRVANEQFF
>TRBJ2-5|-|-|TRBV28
TGTGCCAGCTGTGGCCAGGGACACCCCCAAGAGACCCAGTACTTC
CASCGQGHPQETQYF
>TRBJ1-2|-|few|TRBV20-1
TGCAGTGCGCGACAGGTTCTAATTAACTATGGCTACACCTTC
CSARQVLINYGYTF
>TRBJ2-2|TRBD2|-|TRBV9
TGTGCCAGCAGCGTAGGGGGTAGCGGGAGCACCGGGGAGCTGTTTTTT
CASSVGGSGSTGELFF
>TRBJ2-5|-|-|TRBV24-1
TGTGCCACCTCAGCCGTAGGCGGGGAGACCCAGTACTTC
CATSAVGGETQYF
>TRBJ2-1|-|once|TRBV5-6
TGTGCCAGCAGCTCCCCCGGGACCGCCTTTAATGAGCAGTTCTTC
CASSSPGTAFNEQFF
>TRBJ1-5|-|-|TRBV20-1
TGCTGTGCTAGAGGACAGATGGGGAGCAATCAGCCCCAGCATTTT
CCARGQMGSNQPQHF
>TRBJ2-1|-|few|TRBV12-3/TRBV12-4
TGTGCCAGCAGCCCACAGGGGGGGAATTACAATGAGCAGTTCTTC
CASSPQGGNYNEQFF
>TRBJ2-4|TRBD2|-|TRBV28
TGTGCCAGCAGTTCTCTACTAGCGGGAGCCATCAACATTCAGTACTTC
CASSSLLAGAINIQYF
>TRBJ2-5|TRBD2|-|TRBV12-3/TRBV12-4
TGTGCCAGCAGTTTAGGACTAGCGGGGGAACTAGAGACCCAGTACTTC
CASSLGLAGELETQYF
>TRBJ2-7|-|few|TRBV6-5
TGTGCCAGCAGCCCAAAAGGGTCCGAGCAGTACTTC
CASSPKGSEQYF
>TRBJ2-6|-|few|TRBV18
TGTGCCAGCTCACGTTTTGGGGATTGGGCTTCTGGGGCCAACGTCCTGACTTTC
CASSRFGDWASGANVLTF
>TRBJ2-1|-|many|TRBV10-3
TGTGCCATCAATGACAGGAATGAGCAGTTCTTC
CAINDRNEQFF
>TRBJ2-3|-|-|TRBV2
TGTGCCAGCAGCGGGACCGGCACAGATACGCAGTATTTT
CASSGTGTDTQYF